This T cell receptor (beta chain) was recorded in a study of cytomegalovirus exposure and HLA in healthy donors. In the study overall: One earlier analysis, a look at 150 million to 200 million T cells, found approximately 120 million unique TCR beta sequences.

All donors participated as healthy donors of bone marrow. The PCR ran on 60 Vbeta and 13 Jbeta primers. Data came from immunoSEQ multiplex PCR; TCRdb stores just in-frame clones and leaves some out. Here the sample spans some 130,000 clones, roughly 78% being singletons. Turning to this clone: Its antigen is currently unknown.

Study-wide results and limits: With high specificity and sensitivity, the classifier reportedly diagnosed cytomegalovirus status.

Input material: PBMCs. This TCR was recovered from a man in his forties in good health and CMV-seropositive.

The CDR3 reads CASSESGKGTEAFF. The CDR3 DNA follows: TGTGCCAGCAGTGAATCAGGGAAGGGAACTGAAGCTTTCTTT. The chain uses TRBV25-1 and TRBJ1-1, with D possibly matching TRBD1 (5 bases). The CDR3 sequence is 14 residues long. V was clipped by 1 base and J by 5 bases, with 11 bases between them. The germline gives CDR1 MGHDK, CDR2 SYGVNS.